The rows below give T cell receptor beta chains drawn from one sample of a study of cytomegalovirus exposure and HLA in healthy donors. Sequenced by immunoSEQ multiplex PCR; TCRdb stores in-frame clones only, minus some. The repertoire holds about 280,000 clones, roughly 90% seen once, with approximately 0.88% in the top ten. Sequencing was performed on PBMCs. These receptors were collected from a woman aged 18-29 years in good health and CMV-seronegative. Each CDR3 is given with its conserved first and last residue. D genes are given only for firm matches. Not all rows give a size; the values are once, few, many and, for expanded clones, a class.

clone_size	d_call	j_call	v_call	cdr3_aa	cdr3_nt
-	TRBD1	TRBJ1-5	TRBV4-1	CASSQEQQGALNQPQHF	TGCGCCAGCAGCCAAGAGCAACAGGGGGCTCTTAATCAGCCCCAGCATTTT
-	TRBD1	TRBJ2-2	TRBV5-1	CASRQGAEELFF	TGCGCCAGCCGACAGGGGGCGGAGGAGCTGTTTTTT
few	-	TRBJ1-1	TRBV25-1	CASSRRTEAFF	TGTGCCAGCAGTCGTCGCACTGAAGCTTTCTTT
-	-	TRBJ2-4	TRBV6-1	CASSEVLTGKNIQYF	TGTGCCAGCAGTGAAGTCCTGACAGGAAAAAACATTCAGTACTTC
-	TRBD2	TRBJ2-7	TRBV7-2	CASSFPQGLAGVPSYEQYF	TGTGCCAGCAGCTTCCCCCAGGGACTAGCGGGAGTCCCCTCCTACGAGCAGTACTTC
-	-	TRBJ2-2	TRBV7-6	CASSFWGGANTGELFF	TGTGCCAGCAGCTTCTGGGGCGGTGCTAACACCGGGGAGCTGTTTTTT
-	-	TRBJ1-1	TRBV27	CASYSTGGATEAFF	TGTGCCAGCTATTCCACGGGGGGGGCCACTGAAGCTTTCTTT
-	TRBD2	TRBJ2-7	TRBV9	CASSLIPSSGTYEQYF	TGTGCCAGCAGCTTGATTCCGTCTAGCGGGACCTACGAGCAGTACTTC
-	TRBD1	TRBJ2-5	TRBV5-1	CASTHRGRGTFQETQYF	TGCGCCAGCACCCACAGGGGGAGAGGAACTTTCCAAGAGACCCAGTACTTC
-	-	TRBJ2-7	TRBV4-1	CASSQEASYTSYEQYF	TGCGCCAGCAGCCAAGAGGCTAGTTACACCTCCTACGAGCAGTACTTC
-	-	TRBJ1-1	TRBV2	CASTREGEHTEAFF	TGTGCCAGCACCAGGGAGGGGGAACACACTGAAGCTTTCTTT
-	-	TRBJ2-7	TRBV28	CASSLPSYTYEQYF	TGTGCCAGCAGTTTACCTTCCTATACCTACGAGCAGTACTTC
-	TRBD1	TRBJ2-1	TRBV5-4	CASSHGQGRENYNEQFF	TGTGCCAGCAGCCACGGACAGGGGCGTGAAAATTACAATGAGCAGTTCTTC
-	-	TRBJ1-4	TRBV5-6	CASSWGVGRNEKLFF	TGTGCCAGCAGCTGGGGGGTGGGGCGGAACGAAAAACTGTTTTTT
-	TRBD2	TRBJ2-3	TRBV6-6	CASSLGLAASTDTQYF	TGTGCCAGCAGTCTCGGACTAGCAGCTTCCACAGATACGCAGTATTTT
once	-	TRBJ2-7	TRBV5-1	CASSSPTRRTYEQYF	TGCGCCAGCAGCTCGCCGACTAGGAGAACCTACGAGCAGTACTTC
-	-	TRBJ2-2	TRBV19	CASSILAPPNTGELFF	TGTGCCAGTAGTATATTAGCCCCGCCGAACACCGGGGAGCTGTTTTTT
-	TRBD2	TRBJ2-3	TRBV7-9	CASSLASAGAADTQYF	TGTGCCAGCAGCTTAGCGTCAGCGGGAGCCGCAGATACGCAGTATTTT
-	TRBD1	TRBJ2-7	TRBV18	CASSPVGTGPSEQYF	TGTGCCAGCTCACCAGTCGGGACAGGGCCCTCCGAGCAGTACTTC
once	-	TRBJ2-7	TRBV27	CASSFLMGRYEQYF	TGTGCCAGCAGTTTTCTTATGGGCCGCTACGAGCAGTACTTC
-	TRBD2	TRBJ2-3	TRBV6-1	CASRGLAPDTQYF	TGTGCCAGCAGGGGACTAGCGCCAGATACGCAGTATTTT
-	-	TRBJ2-7	TRBV4-3	CASSHTESYEQYF	TGCGCCAGCAGCCACACCGAGTCCTACGAGCAGTACTTC
-	-	TRBJ1-5	TRBV5-8	CASYAVETGDQPQHF	TGTGCCAGCTACGCCGTTGAGACAGGTGATCAGCCCCAGCATTTT
-	TRBD2	TRBJ2-1	TRBV11-3	CASSLEIGLGHEQFF	TGTGCCAGCAGCTTAGAAATTGGACTAGGCCATGAGCAGTTCTTC
-	TRBD1	TRBJ2-7	TRBV10-3	CAIRPGTGVYEQYF	TGTGCCATCAGGCCCGGGACAGGGGTCTACGAGCAGTACTTC
-	TRBD2	TRBJ2-7	TRBV29-1	CSVEEGGIAGTYEQYF	TGCAGCGTTGAAGAAGGGGGAATAGCGGGAACCTACGAGCAGTACTTC
-	TRBD1	TRBJ1-2	TRBV27	CASSYTGVVLDGYTF	TGTGCCAGCAGTTATACAGGGGTTGTCCTAGATGGCTACACCTTC
-	-	TRBJ1-1	TRBV29-1	CSVVKQGNTEAFF	TGCAGCGTTGTTAAGCAGGGGAACACTGAAGCTTTCTTT
-	-	TRBJ1-5	TRBV6-1	CASRGGANQPQHF	TGTGCCAGCAGGGGGGGGGCCAATCAGCCCCAGCATTTT
few	TRBD1	TRBJ1-2	TRBV5-8	CASDRAPLASANYGYTF	TGTGCCAGCGACAGGGCCCCCCTCGCTTCAGCTAACTATGGCTACACCTTC
-	-	TRBJ1-1	TRBV5-4	CASSLGQAGTEAFF	TGTGCCAGCAGCTTGGGCCAGGCGGGAACTGAAGCTTTCTTT
-	-	TRBJ1-6	TRBV7-6	CASSPGHLLALHF	TGTGCCAGCAGCCCGGGACACCTTCTCGCCCTCCACTTT
-	TRBD1	TRBJ1-1	TRBV6-1	CATPTGVETEAFF	TGTGCCACTCCGACAGGGGTTGAAACTGAAGCTTTCTTT
-	TRBD2	TRBJ2-7	TRBV10-2	CASSLGLAGVLDYEQYF	TGCGCCAGCAGTCTAGGACTAGCGGGAGTCTTAGACTACGAGCAGTACTTC
-	-	TRBJ2-2	TRBV9	CASSPRGVNGELFF	TGTGCCAGCAGCCCGCGAGGTGTAAACGGGGAGCTGTTTTTT
once	TRBD2	TRBJ2-1	TRBV2	CASSLGSGGSYNEQFF	TGTGCCAGCAGTTTAGGGAGCGGGGGCTCCTACAATGAGCAGTTCTTC
-	-	TRBJ1-3	TRBV14	CASSTTGSGNTIYF	TGTGCCAGCAGCACTACAGGTTCTGGAAACACCATATATTTT
-	TRBD1	TRBJ2-7	TRBV5-6	CASSLGIGQGTYEQYF	TGTGCCAGCAGCTTGGGTATCGGACAGGGGACCTACGAGCAGTACTTC
-	TRBD2	TRBJ2-7	TRBV5-1	CASSLGLAGVRASEQYF	TGCGCCAGCAGCCTAGGACTAGCGGGAGTAAGGGCGAGCGAGCAGTACTTC
-	TRBD1	TRBJ2-3	TRBV9	CASSATGGIPGVYSTDTQYF	TGTGCCAGCAGCGCGACAGGGGGAATACCGGGGGTCTATAGCACAGATACGCAGTATTTT
-	-	TRBJ1-5	TRBV7-8	CASSLAGRVEQPQHF	TGTGCCAGCAGCTTAGCGGGCAGGGTTGAACAGCCCCAGCATTTT
-	TRBD1	TRBJ2-5	TRBV9	CASSVDPGQGGKTQYF	TGTGCCAGCAGCGTAGACCCTGGACAGGGAGGAAAGACCCAGTACTTC
-	-	TRBJ2-1	TRBV5-8	CASSLVGVANEQFF	TGTGCCAGCAGCTTGGTCGGGGTGGCAAATGAGCAGTTCTTC
-	-	TRBJ1-5	TRBV5-6	CASSLPGGNQPQHF	TGTGCCAGCAGCCTCCCGGGTGGCAATCAGCCCCAGCATTTT
-	TRBD2	TRBJ2-1	TRBV4-3	CASSPKRGDNEQFF	TGCGCCAGCAGCCCCAAGCGGGGTGACAATGAGCAGTTCTTC
once	TRBD1	TRBJ1-1	TRBV6-1	CASTYGTATEAFF	TGTGCCAGCACTTACGGGACAGCGACTGAAGCTTTCTTT
-	TRBD1	TRBJ2-1	TRBV30	CAWTNPGQGDNEQFF	TGTGCCTGGACTAATCCGGGACAGGGCGACAATGAGCAGTTCTTC
-	TRBD2	TRBJ2-1	TRBV2	CASRAGLAGVRNEQFF	TGTGCCAGCAGGGCAGGACTAGCGGGAGTCCGGAATGAGCAGTTCTTC
-	-	TRBJ1-4	TRBV5-1	CASSAGRAEKLFF	TGCGCCAGCAGCGCCGGCAGGGCTGAAAAACTGTTTTTT
-	-	TRBJ1-1	TRBV28	CASSTQGLGGGTEAFF	TGTGCCAGCAGTACACAGGGCTTGGGCGGGGGCACTGAAGCTTTCTTT
-	-	TRBJ1-5	TRBV4-3	CASSQGAGLNQPQHF	TGCGCCAGCAGCCAAGGTGCGGGGCTCAATCAGCCCCAGCATTTT
-	-	TRBJ2-7	TRBV10-1	CASPRSNGVRSYEQYF	TGCGCCAGCCCTCGTTCCAACGGAGTTAGGTCCTACGAGCAGTACTTC
-	TRBD2	TRBJ2-5	TRBV28	CASSLSGTSGRETQYF	TGTGCCAGCAGTTTATCCGGGACTAGCGGGAGAGAGACCCAGTACTTC
-	TRBD2	TRBJ2-1	TRBV14	CASSQKAGVRNEQFF	TGTGCCAGCAGCCAAAAAGCGGGAGTTAGGAATGAGCAGTTCTTC
-	TRBD1	TRBJ1-4	TRBV5-1	CASSLGARDSEKLFF	TGCGCCAGCAGCTTGGGGGCCCGGGACAGTGAAAAACTGTTTTTT
-	TRBD1	TRBJ2-2	TRBV28	CASTHRGRRATGELFF	TGTGCCAGCACCCACAGGGGGCGCCGGGCCACCGGGGAGCTGTTTTTT
-	-	TRBJ1-1	TRBV28	CASTELTGKTFF	TGTGCCAGCACTGAACTAACAGGGAAAACTTTCTTT